This T cell receptor beta chain was captured in a study of blood T cell repertoires in COVID-19. Study overall: The United States, Italy and Spain were the sources of the acute and convalescent COVID-19 samples. T cells, B-cell-depleted T cells, or PBMCs supplied cDNA or gDNA.

Seattle's cohort entered during active infection and was followed longitudinally. Germline CDR1 is LNHNV and CDR2 is YYDKDF (reference sequence). The CDR3 sequence is 13 residues long. V lost 0 bases to trimming and J lost 10 bases; unmatched junction nucleotides: 3. TCRdb keeps only in-frame clones here, not all; method: immunoSEQ multiplex PCR. The sample includes 300,000 to 400,000 clones, about nine tenths seen only once; the top ten take roughly a tenth. The sequence came from a man aged 30 to 45 with COVID-19, enrolled during active disease. The chain is built from TRBV15 and TRBJ1-1, with 9 bases fitting TRBD1. The sequenced sample was peripheral blood. Written as DNA, the CDR3 is TGTGCCACCAGCAGAGACCGGACAGGGGCAGCTTTCTTT. Amino acid sequence: CATSRDRTGAAFF.